The 30 T cell receptor beta chains listed next were all sequenced from one sample in a study of blood T cell repertoires in COVID-19. Method: immunoSEQ multiplex PCR; TCRdb's copy keeps in-frame clones and lacks some. The sample lists about 320,000 clones, approximately 90% occurring once. The source material was PBMCs or T cells enriched from blood (not recorded which). Every receptor here comes from a woman in her 30s who had been exposed to COVID-19.

This chain connects TRBV6-6 to TRBJ2-3; D not resolved. V shed 0 bases and J shed 6 bases, with 16 bases lying between them. The CDR3 is made up of 16 amino acids. Germline V lookup: CDR1 MNHNY, CDR2 SVGAGI (reference sequence). The chain's CDR3 is CASSYSNRLNVDTQYF. The DNA for the CDR3 is TGTGCCAGCAGTTACTCGAATCGACTTAACGTCGATACGCAGTATTTT.

The sample holds one count of this clone. V usage is TRBV5-5 and J usage is TRBJ1-4, with D possibly matching TRBD1 (5 bases). Trimming removed 2 bases from V and 7 bases from J, with 12 bases in between. The CDR3 is 14 residues long. CDR1 is SGHKS and CDR2 is YYEKEE in the germline V gene (reference sequence). The chain's CDR3 is CASSFGGISEKLFF. The CDR3 DNA reads TGTGCCAGCAGCTTTGGGGGGATTAGTGAAAAACTGTTTTTT.

The V call is TRBV18, the J call TRBJ1-1, with 9 bases identical to TRBD1. The V gene's germline CDR1 is KGHSH and CDR2 LQKENI. V lost 1 base to trimming and J lost 3 bases; unmatched junction nucleotides: 3. CDR3 length: 15 residues. The CDR3 protein is CASSPRTGDDTEAFF. The CDR3 coding sequence is TGTGCCAGCTCACCACGGACAGGGGATGACACTGAAGCTTTCTTT.

The chain uses TRBV6-5 and TRBJ1-2; a possible D gene is TRBD1 (6 bases). Trimming pared 0 bases from V and 8 bases from J, leaving 19 bases between. Germline-derived CDR1 and CDR2 are MNHEY and SVGAGI. The CDR3 has 16 residues. The chain's CDR3 is CASSYSRTASPQGYTF. The CDR3 coding sequence is TGTGCCAGCAGTTACTCGAGGACAGCTTCTCCTCAGGGCTACACCTTC.

V and J are TRBV3-1 (or the pseudogene TRBV3-2) and TRBJ2-7; D possibly corresponds to TRBD2 (5 bases). The CDR3 covers 12 residues. Germline V gives CDR1 LGHDT, CDR2 YNNKEL (reference sequence). V was pared by 1 base and J by 9 bases, with 10 bases between. CDR3 region: CASSQVGDSQYF. The CDR3 DNA reads as TGTGCCAGCAGCCAAGTCGGGGATTCGCAGTACTTC.

The CDR3 region is CASSYWDTDQPQHF. The CDR3 DNA reads TGTGCCAGCAGTTACTGGGACACCGATCAGCCCCAGCATTTT. V usage is TRBV6-6 and J usage is TRBJ1-5; D possibly corresponds to TRBD1 (6 bases). V was trimmed by 1 base and J by 5 bases, leaving 9 bases between them. The V gene's germline CDR1 is MNHNY and CDR2 SVGAGI (reference sequence). The CDR3 consists of 14 residues.

The chain uses TRBV7-3 and TRBJ1-1; TRBD1 is a possible D gene (5 bases). CDR3 length equals 14 residues. CDR1 is SGHTA and CDR2 is FQGTGA in the germline V gene. Trimming stripped 6 bases from V and 4 bases from J, with 15 bases between. The CDR3 region is CASSPGGGTTEAFF. The CDR3 nucleotides are TGTGCCAGCAGTCCGGGGGGTGGAACCACTGAAGCTTTCTTT.

The chain couples TRBV29-1 to TRBJ2-2, with 10 positions matching TRBD1. Germline values: CDR1 SQVTM, CDR2 ANQGSEA. This CDR3 is 14 amino acids long. V gave up 4 bases and J gave up 5 bases; unmatched junction bases: 4. CDR3 sequence (DNA): TGCAGCGTTGCCGGGACAGGGGTGACCGGGGAGCTGTTTTTT. The encoded protein is CSVAGTGVTGELFF.

V usage is TRBV18 and J usage is TRBJ1-6; TRBD1 agrees at 10 bases. The CDR3 is 14 residues long. Losses at the gene ends were 1 base for V and 14 bases for J; bases not matched to a gene: 5. Germline assignment: CDR1 KGHSH and CDR2 LQKENI. The chain's CDR3 is CASSPRQGAGSLHF. Written as DNA, the CDR3 is TGTGCCAGCTCACCACGACAGGGGGCGGGGTCCCTCCACTTT.

This chain uses TRBV6-2 or TRBV6-3 with TRBJ1-2; 12 bases agree with TRBD1. The V segment lost 5 bases and the J segment 4 bases; nucleotides outside the gene matches: 17. In germline, CDR1 is MNHEY, CDR2 SVGEGT. The CDR3 is 19 residues long. CDR3 amino acids: CASSKLPGQGALSGYGYTF. CDR3 nucleotide sequence: TGTGCCAGCAGTAAACTTCCGGGACAGGGGGCACTATCCGGCTATGGCTACACCTTC.

J is TRBJ1-6 and V is TRBV4-2, with 7 bases that match TRBD1. Germline V gene data show CDR1 as LGHNA and CDR2 as YNFKEQ. Trimming took 1 base from V and 10 from J; bases not matched to a gene: 10. The length of the CDR3 is 16 residues. CDR3 in amino acids: CASSQGLQQGPSPLHF. The CDR3 nucleotides are TGTGCCAGCAGCCAAGGGTTGCAACAGGGGCCCTCACCCCTCCACTTT.

V is TRBV7-9 and J is TRBJ1-5; a possible D gene is TRBD1 (6 bases). The CDR3 consists of 16 residues. V was trimmed by 4 bases and J by 4 bases, leaving 17 bases between them. Germline CDR1 and CDR2: SEHNR and FQNEAQ (reference sequence). The CDR3 here is CASSYGPGAPNQPQHF. The CDR3 bases are TGTGCCAGCAGCTATGGTCCAGGGGCCCCAAATCAGCCCCAGCATTTT.

The chain carries TRBV10-3 and TRBJ2-7; 10 bases align to TRBD1. Germline V CDR1 and CDR2: ENHRY, SYGVKD. The junction had 6 bases not matched to a gene; V was cut back by 6 bases and J by 4 bases. The CDR3 consists of 14 residues. CDR3 amino acids: CAISQGQGSYEQYF. The DNA of the CDR3 is TGTGCCATCAGCCAGGGACAGGGGTCTTACGAGCAGTACTTC.

A single count supports this clone. This rearrangement joins TRBV4-1 to TRBJ1-2, with TRBD1 identical over 9 bases. The CDR3 loop spans 15 amino acids. V shed 6 bases, J shed 6 bases, and the junction held 11 bases outside the gene matches. Germline CDR1 reads MGHRA; CDR2 reads YSYEKL. The CDR3 bases are TGCGCCAGCAGACGCATCCCGGACAGGGGCGATGGCTACACCTTC. The encoded protein is CASRRIPDRGDGYTF.

This chain joins TRBV7-4 and TRBJ1-1; 12 positions match TRBD1. The V and J ends lost 1 base and 6 bases, in that order; junction bases with no gene match: 15. This CDR3 contains 19 residues. Germline lookup yields CDR1 SGHVT and CDR2 SQSDAQ. Written as DNA, the CDR3 is TGTGCCAGCAGCTTAGTCCGGGGACAGGGGGCGCATAAGTACCCTGAAGCTTTCTTT. This encodes CASSLVRGQGAHKYPEAFF.

The V gene is TRBV29-1, the J gene TRBJ2-2, with D tentatively TRBD2 (6 bases). Germline CDR1 is SQVTM and CDR2 is ANQGSEA. Trimming took 6 bases from V and 7 from J, leaving 21 bases between them. The CDR3 sequence is 15 residues long. The DNA of the CDR3 is TGCAGCGTCGCAGCGGTGGGACTCGGGGGCGGGGAGCTGTTTTTT. As protein: CSVAAVGLGGGELFF.

This rearrangement joins TRBV2 to TRBJ2-3; 7 bases are shared with TRBD1. The CDR3 consists of 15 residues. The ends lost 6 bases at V and 4 bases at J; junction bases unmatched: 10. The germline CDR1 and CDR2 sequences are SNHLY and FYNNEI. CDR3 sequence (DNA): TGTGCCAGCAGCCAAGACAGGGTCGGCCCAGATACGCAGTATTTT. This codes for CASSQDRVGPDTQYF. The whole variable domain, remainder taken from reference TRBV2 and TRBJ2-3, is EPEVTQTPSHQVTQMGQEVILRCVPISNHLYFYWYRQILGQKVEFLVSFYNNEISEKSEIFDDQFSVERPDGSNFTLKIRSTKLEDSAMYFCASSQDRVGPDTQYFGPGTRLTVL.

The V call is TRBV3-1 (or the pseudogene TRBV3-2), the J call TRBJ2-1; D possibly corresponds to TRBD2 (7 bases). The V end was cut by 1 base, the J end by 4 bases, with 11 bases between. This CDR3 is 15 amino acids long. Germline V CDR1 and CDR2: LGHDT, YNNKEL (reference sequence). CDR3 nucleotides: TGTGCCAGCAGCCAAGGGGGGGGCGGGTACAATGAGCAGTTCTTC. As protein: CASSQGGGGYNEQFF.

This rearrangement joins TRBV27 to TRBJ2-3, with D unresolved. The CDR3 is 13 residues long. Trimming removed 5 bases at V and 7 bases at J, with 13 bases between. CDR1 and CDR2 (germline): MNHEY, SMNVEV (reference sequence). CDR3 sequence (DNA): TGTGCCAGCAGTACCCAGGCAGAGAATACGCAGTATTTT. Amino acid sequence: CASSTQAENTQYF.

The chain uses TRBV12-3 or TRBV12-4 and TRBJ1-5; D is possibly TRBD1 (5 bases). The CDR3 length is 13 residues. Trimming took 5 bases from V and 4 from J, leaving 9 bases between them. The CDR3 DNA reads TGTGCCAGCAGTCTGAAGGGGAATCAGCCCCAGCATTTT. This gives the protein CASSLKGNQPQHF.

V and J are TRBV7-8 and TRBJ1-2, with D perhaps matching TRBD1 (6 bases). This CDR3 is built from 14 residues. Trimming left V 1 base short and J 4 bases short, with 10 bases between. CDR1 is SGHVS, CDR2 FQNEAQ, per germline. DNA of the CDR3: TGTGCCAGCAGCTTAGGATCAGGGGCCTATGGCTACACCTTC. Amino acids: CASSLGSGAYGYTF.

This chain links TRBV6-1 with TRBJ2-1; a weak D match, TRBD2 (5 bases). This CDR3 is built from 13 residues. Trimming pared 2 bases from V and 9 bases from J, leaving 11 bases between. The germline CDR1 and CDR2 sequences are MNHNS and SASEGT. The CDR3, as DNA: TGTGCCAGCAGTGAATTTCGAGGGCTTGAGCAGTTCTTC. Translating it yields CASSEFRGLEQFF.

The chain is built from TRBV5-4 and TRBJ1-1, with D uncertain. Between the trimmed V and J ends, which lost 4 bases and 1 base, there was a span of 11 bases. Germline CDR1 reads SGHNT; CDR2 reads YYREEE (reference sequence). CDR3 length equals 14 residues. The CDR3 is CASSTDITNTEAFF. As DNA, the CDR3 is TGTGCCAGCAGCACCGACATTACGAACACTGAAGCTTTCTTT.

This sequence joins TRBV6-2 or TRBV6-3 and TRBJ2-1; 9 bases fit TRBD1. Germline loops: CDR1 MNHEY, CDR2 SVGEGT. The CDR3 sequence is 15 residues long. V shed 6 bases, J shed 7 bases, and the junction held 10 bases outside the gene matches. Here the CDR3 DNA reads TGTGCCAGCAGCCCGTGGGAGGACAGGGGTAATGAGCAGTTCTTC. Residues: CASSPWEDRGNEQFF.

V gene TRBV10-3 combines with J gene TRBJ2-7; 7 bases align to TRBD2. Germline-derived CDR1 and CDR2 are ENHRY and SYGVKD. The CDR3 sequence is 14 residues long. The V and J ends lost 2 bases and 7 bases, in that order; junction bases with no gene match: 8. The CDR3 coding sequence is TGTGCCATCAGTGAGCCGAGAGGTAGCGGGGAGCAGTACTTC. Translation: CAISEPRGSGEQYF.

This chain links TRBV9 with TRBJ2-7; 7 nucleotides align to TRBD1. J lost 3 bases, V lost 0 bases, and 6 bases had no gene match. CDR3 length: 15 residues. From germline, CDR1 is SGDLS and CDR2 YYNGEE. The CDR3 nucleotides are TGTGCCAGCAGCGTAGGTGGGGACAGCTACTACGAGCAGTACTTC. It specifies CASSVGGDSYYEQYF.

V is TRBV5-1 and J is TRBJ1-3; 10 nucleotides align to TRBD1. After removal of 4 bases from V and 8 bases from J, the junction contained 6 bases not matched to a gene. Germline V gene sequence: CDR1 SGHRS, CDR2 YFSETQ. There are 14 residues in the CDR3. CDR3 DNA: TGCGCCAGCAGCGCGGGACAGGGGTTGGACACCATATATTTT. Its protein product is CASSAGQGLDTIYF.

This chain joins TRBV7-9 and TRBJ1-1, with 8 positions matching TRBD1. CDR3 size: 14 residues. With V trimmed by 6 bases and J by 0 bases, 3 bases remained unmatched. CDR1 SEHNR and CDR2 FQNEAQ come from the germline V gene (reference sequence). This CDR3 is CASSPGGMNTEAFF. CDR3 nucleotide sequence: TGTGCCAGCAGTCCAGGGGGCATGAACACTGAAGCTTTCTTT.

V is TRBV4-1 and J is TRBJ1-5; 9 nucleotides align to TRBD1. The CDR3 contains 17 residues. Germline loops: CDR1 MGHRA, CDR2 YSYEKL. Losses at the gene ends were 0 bases for V and 5 bases for J; bases not matched to a gene: 8. Written as DNA, the CDR3 is TGCGCCAGCAGCCAAGAGGGGGGGGGACAGGGATATCAGCCCCAGCATTTT. Encoded protein: CASSQEGGGQGYQPQHF.

The chain recombines TRBV12-3 or TRBV12-4 with TRBJ2-1; weak D call: TRBD1 (7 bases). Between the trimmed V and J ends, which lost 7 bases and 4 bases, there was a span of 8 bases. CDR3 length: 12 amino acids. CDR3 sequence: CASTGGYNEQFF. CDR3 sequence (DNA): TGTGCCAGCACAGGGGGGTACAATGAGCAGTTCTTC.